The 15 T cell receptor beta chains below were found in one sample sequenced in a study of blood T cell repertoires in COVID-19 (TCRdb year 2020). Preparation of the library involved the immunoSEQ multiplex PCR assay. TCRdb stores this immuneACCESS table with in-frame sequences only. Part of the clones is absent; in the studies checked, under half of the shortfall reflects unresolved V genes, and no reason is known for the rest. For this sample the table gives roughly 75,000 clones, of which over 80% were detected only once. Roughly 13% of the sample comes from the top ten. Sequencing was carried out using peripheral blood. The receptor source for this set is a man in his fifties or sixties with COVID-19, enrolled during active disease.

The rearrangement joins TRBV11-1 to TRBJ1-5; D gene ambiguous. The CDR3 runs to 13 residues. Trimming pared 1 base from V and 2 bases from J, leaving 3 bases between. Germline V lookup: CDR1 SGHAT, CDR2 FQDESV (reference sequence). The CDR3 region is CASSLGRNQPQHF. The CDR3 bases are TGTGCCAGCAGCTTAGGGCGCAATCAGCCCCAGCATTTT.

The chain combines TRBV7-3 with TRBJ1-1; 9 bases are a match to TRBD1. V lost 0 bases to trimming and J lost 4 bases; unmatched junction nucleotides: 6. Germline CDR1 reads SGHTA; CDR2 reads FQGTGA. The CDR3 totals 16 residues. The chain's CDR3 is CASSLTPGQGPTEAFF. Written as DNA, the CDR3 is TGTGCCAGCAGCTTAACGCCCGGACAGGGGCCCACTGAAGCTTTCTTT.

The chain carries TRBV5-4 and TRBJ2-7, with D tentatively TRBD1 (6 bases). CDR3 size: 15 residues. The V and J ends lost 4 bases and 5 bases respectively, with 19 bases between them. The V gene's germline CDR1 is SGHNT and CDR2 YYREEE (reference sequence). In DNA, the CDR3 is TGTGCCAGCAGCCCAACAGGACAGCGAGGCCACGAGCAGTACTTC. Translating gives CASSPTGQRGHEQYF.

The chain couples TRBV15 to TRBJ2-3; D possibly corresponds to TRBD2 (7 bases). CDR1 is LNHNV and CDR2 is YYDKDF in the germline V gene (reference sequence). The V end was cut by 0 bases, the J end by 6 bases, with 16 bases between. The CDR3 totals 16 residues. The CDR3 region is CATSREQGRASDTQYF. CDR3 in DNA: TGTGCCACCAGCAGAGAGCAGGGGAGGGCCAGTGATACGCAGTATTTT.

The J gene is TRBJ2-6, the V gene TRBV29-1, with 8 bases matching TRBD1. Looked up from germline, CDR1 is SQVTM and CDR2 is ANQGSEA. CDR3 length: 13 amino acids. Trimming cost V 4 bases and J 4 bases; bases outside gene matches: 0. The CDR3 sequence: CSVAGGGANVLTF. For the CDR3, the DNA is TGCAGCGTTGCAGGGGGCGGGGCCAACGTCCTGACTTTC.

The rearrangement links TRBV24-1 to TRBJ1-1, with TRBD1 as a possible D gene (5 bases). Deletions cut 3 bases from V and 7 bases from J, with 11 bases between. The CDR3 totals 13 residues. Per the germline V gene, CDR1 is KGHDR and CDR2 is SFDVKD. The CDR3 DNA is TGTGCCACCAGTGATCCCGGGAGGGGTGAAGCTTTCTTT. Translated, it gives CATSDPGRGEAFF.

The chain uses TRBV5-4 and TRBJ2-7; 7 bases agree with TRBD1. Germline CDR1 SGHNT, CDR2 YYREEE (reference sequence). V lost 3 bases, J lost 4 bases, and 4 bases stayed unmatched. The CDR3 extends over 13 amino acids. The CDR3 bases are TGTGCCAGCAGCTCTACAGGGGCTTACGAGCAGTACTTC. Protein sequence: CASSSTGAYEQYF. The complete variable domain, with remaining parts taken from reference TRBV5-4 and TRBJ2-7, reads ETGVTQSPTHLIKTRGQQVTLRCSSQSGHNTVSWYQQALGQGPQFIFQYYREEENGRGNFPPRFSGLQFPNYSSELNVNALELDDSALYLCASSSTGAYEQYFGPGTRLTVT.

The J gene is TRBJ1-5, the V gene TRBV4-1, with 7 bases lining up with TRBD1. Germline V gene lookup returns CDR1 MGHRA and CDR2 YSYEKL. Trimming took 5 bases from V and 3 from J; bases not matched to a gene: 7. The CDR3 has 15 amino acids. The CDR3 DNA sequence: TGCGCCAGCAGCGACGGACAGGCCGACAATCAGCCCCAGCATTTT. Encoded protein: CASSDGQADNQPQHF.

The gene calls are TRBV7-6 and TRBJ2-2; D possibly corresponds to TRBD1 (6 bases). V shed 2 bases and J shed 5 bases, with 12 bases lying between them. The germline V gene encodes CDR1 SGHVS and CDR2 FNYEAQ. This CDR3 region has 15 residues. CDR3 sequence: CASSLTGISTGELFF. As DNA, the CDR3 is TGTGCCAGCAGCTTAACAGGGATCTCGACCGGGGAGCTGTTTTTT.

The CDR3 DNA is TGTGCCAGCAGCGGCCTAGCGGGAGTAAGCACCGGGGAGCTGTTTTTT. Translation gives CASSGLAGVSTGELFF. The chain recombines TRBV11-2 with TRBJ2-2, with TRBD2 matching over 10 bases. V shed 5 bases and J 4 bases; nucleotides not matched to a gene: 7. This CDR3 has 16 residues. Germline V gene data show CDR1 as SGHAT and CDR2 as FQNNGV.

The chain is built from TRBV28 and TRBJ2-7, with unresolved D. The V end lost 7 bases, the J end lost 3 bases, and 19 bases lay between the germline ends. CDR1 and CDR2 (germline): MDHEN, SYDVKM. There are 15 residues in the CDR3. The CDR3 loop reads CASTNEAPRSYEQYF. In DNA form, the CDR3 reads TGTGCCAGCACCAATGAGGCCCCTCGAAGCTACGAGCAGTACTTC.

CDR3 nucleotide sequence: TGTGCCTGGAGTAGACAGAACACTGAAGCTTTCTTT. It encodes CAWSRQNTEAFF. The chain carries TRBV30 and TRBJ1-1; D ambiguous. Germline loops: CDR1 GTSNPN, CDR2 SVGIG (reference sequence). The CDR3 has 12 amino acids. V was clipped by 2 bases and J by 1 base, with 5 bases between them.

This clone showed up just once. V is TRBV19 and J is TRBJ2-3, with a tentative D call TRBD1 (5 bases). The CDR3 runs 13 residues. Trimming removed 5 bases from V and 6 bases from J, with 12 bases in between. Germline lookup yields CDR1 LNHDA and CDR2 SQIVND (reference sequence). CDR3 loop: CASSRQSTDTQYF. The CDR3, as DNA: TGTGCCAGTAGTCGACAGTCTACGGATACGCAGTATTTT.

The CDR3 region is CAWIPGRVAGYGYTF. The CDR3 DNA reads TGTGCCTGGATTCCGGGCAGGGTGGCAGGCTATGGCTACACCTTC. The chain carries TRBV30 and TRBJ1-2, with D possibly matching TRBD1 (5 bases). V was clipped by 4 bases and J by 4 bases, with 19 bases between them. This CDR3 has 15 amino acids. Germline V gene data show CDR1 as GTSNPN and CDR2 as SVGIG (reference sequence).

The J gene is TRBJ1-5, the V gene TRBV3-1 (or the pseudogene TRBV3-2); 8 bases match TRBD1. Trimming at V came to 3 bases and at J to 12 bases, leaving 4 bases not matched to a gene. The CDR3 is 12 residues long. Germline CDR1 is LGHDT and CDR2 is YNNKEL (reference sequence). The DNA for the CDR3 is TGTGCCAGCAGCCACTCTGGACAGGGCCAGCATTTT. Translated: CASSHSGQGQHF.